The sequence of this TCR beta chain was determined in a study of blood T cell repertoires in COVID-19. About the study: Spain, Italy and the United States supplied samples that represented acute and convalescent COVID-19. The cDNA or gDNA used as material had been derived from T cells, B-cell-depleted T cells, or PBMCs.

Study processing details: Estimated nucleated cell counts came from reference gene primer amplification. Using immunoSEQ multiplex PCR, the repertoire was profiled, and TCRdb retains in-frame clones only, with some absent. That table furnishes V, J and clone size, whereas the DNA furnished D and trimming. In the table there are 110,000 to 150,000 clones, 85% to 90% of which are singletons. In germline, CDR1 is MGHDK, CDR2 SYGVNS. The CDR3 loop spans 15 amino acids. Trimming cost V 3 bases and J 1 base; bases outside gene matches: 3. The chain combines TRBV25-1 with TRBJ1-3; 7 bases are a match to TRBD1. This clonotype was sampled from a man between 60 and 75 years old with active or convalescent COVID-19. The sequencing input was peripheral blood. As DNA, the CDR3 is TGTGCCAGCAGTGAGATACAGGGGTCTGGAAACACCATATATTTT. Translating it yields CASSEIQGSGNTIYF.